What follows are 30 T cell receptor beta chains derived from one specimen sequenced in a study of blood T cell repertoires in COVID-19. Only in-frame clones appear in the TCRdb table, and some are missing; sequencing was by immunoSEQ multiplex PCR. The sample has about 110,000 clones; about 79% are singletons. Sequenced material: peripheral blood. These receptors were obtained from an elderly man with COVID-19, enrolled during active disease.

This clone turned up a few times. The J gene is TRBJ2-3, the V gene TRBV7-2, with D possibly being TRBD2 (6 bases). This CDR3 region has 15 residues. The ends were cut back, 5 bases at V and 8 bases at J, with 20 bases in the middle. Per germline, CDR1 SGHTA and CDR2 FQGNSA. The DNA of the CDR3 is TGTGCCAGCAGCCCGCAGTTTTGGAGGGGTATTACGCAGTATTTT. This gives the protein CASSPQFWRGITQYF.

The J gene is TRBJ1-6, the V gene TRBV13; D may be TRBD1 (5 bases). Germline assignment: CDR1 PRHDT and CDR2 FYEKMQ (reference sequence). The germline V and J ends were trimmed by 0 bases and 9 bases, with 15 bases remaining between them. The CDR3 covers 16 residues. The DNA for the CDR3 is TGTGCCAGCAGCTTAGGCGTTACGGGGGACGCTTCACCCCTCCACTTT. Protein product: CASSLGVTGDASPLHF.

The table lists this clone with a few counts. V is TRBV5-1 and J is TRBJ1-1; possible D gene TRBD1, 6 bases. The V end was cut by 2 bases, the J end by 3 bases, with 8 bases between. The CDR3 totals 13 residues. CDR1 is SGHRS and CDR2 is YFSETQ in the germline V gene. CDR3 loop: CASSFKGDTEAFF. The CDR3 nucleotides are TGCGCCAGCAGCTTCAAGGGGGACACTGAAGCTTTCTTT. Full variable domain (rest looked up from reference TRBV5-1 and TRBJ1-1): KAGVTQTPRYLIKTRGQQVTLSCSPISGHRSVSWYQQTPGQGLQFLFEYFSETQRNKGNFPGRFSGRQFSNSRSEMNVSTLELGDSALYLCASSFKGDTEAFFGQGTRLTVV.

The DNA of the CDR3 is TGCAGCGTTGAATCCGTACGGGGGAGGCCCCACAATGAGCAGTTCTTC. Protein product: CSVESVRGRPHNEQFF. The chain carries TRBV29-1 and TRBJ2-1, with D possibly TRBD2 on 6 matching bases. CDR1 is SQVTM, CDR2 ANQGSEA, per germline. This CDR3 is built from 16 residues. The V end was cut by 2 bases, the J end by 5 bases, with 19 bases between.

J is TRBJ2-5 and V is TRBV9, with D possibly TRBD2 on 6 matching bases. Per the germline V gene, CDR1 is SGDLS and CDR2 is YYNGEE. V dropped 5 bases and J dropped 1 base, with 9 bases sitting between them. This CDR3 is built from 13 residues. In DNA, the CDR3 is TGTGCCAGCAGTCGGGAGCTCCAAGAGACCCAGTACTTC. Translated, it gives CASSRELQETQYF.

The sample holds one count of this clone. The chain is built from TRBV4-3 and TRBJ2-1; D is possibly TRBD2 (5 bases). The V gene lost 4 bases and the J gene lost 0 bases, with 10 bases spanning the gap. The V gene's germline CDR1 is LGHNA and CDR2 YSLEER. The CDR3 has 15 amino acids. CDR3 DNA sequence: TGCGCCAGCAGCCTCTTGGAGGCCTCCTACAATGAGCAGTTCTTC. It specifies CASSLLEASYNEQFF.

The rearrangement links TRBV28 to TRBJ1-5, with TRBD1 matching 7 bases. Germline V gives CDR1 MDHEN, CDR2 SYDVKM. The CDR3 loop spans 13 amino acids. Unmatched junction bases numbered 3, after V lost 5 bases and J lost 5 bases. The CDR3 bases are TGTGCCAGCAGTCGGGACAGAGATCAGCCCCAGCATTTT. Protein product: CASSRDRDQPQHF.

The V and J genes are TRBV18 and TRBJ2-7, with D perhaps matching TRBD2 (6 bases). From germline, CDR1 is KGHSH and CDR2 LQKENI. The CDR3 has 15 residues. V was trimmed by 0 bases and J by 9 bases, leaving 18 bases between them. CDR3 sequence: CASSPPVQAKEGQYF. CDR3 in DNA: TGTGCCAGCTCACCACCGGTACAGGCCAAGGAGGGGCAGTACTTC. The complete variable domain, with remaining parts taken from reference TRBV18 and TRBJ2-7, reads NAGVMQNPRHLVRRRGQEARLRCSPMKGHSHVYWYRQLPEEGLKFMVYLQKENIIDESGMPKERFSAEFPKEGPSILRIQQVVRGDSAAYFCASSPPVQAKEGQYFGPGTRLTVT.

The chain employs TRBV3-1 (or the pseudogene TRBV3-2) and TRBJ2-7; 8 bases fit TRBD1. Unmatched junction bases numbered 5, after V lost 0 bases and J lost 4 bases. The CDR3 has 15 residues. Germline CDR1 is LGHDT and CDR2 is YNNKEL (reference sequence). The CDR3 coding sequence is TGTGCCAGCAGCCAAGACGCAGGGGGCTTTTACGAGCAGTACTTC. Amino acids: CASSQDAGGFYEQYF.

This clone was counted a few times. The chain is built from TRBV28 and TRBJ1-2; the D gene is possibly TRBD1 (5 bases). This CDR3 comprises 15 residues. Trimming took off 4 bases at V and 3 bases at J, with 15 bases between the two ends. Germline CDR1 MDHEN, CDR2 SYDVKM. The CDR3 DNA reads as TGTGCCAGCAGTTCCCAATACAGGAGCTACTATGGCTACACCTTC. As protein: CASSSQYRSYYGYTF.

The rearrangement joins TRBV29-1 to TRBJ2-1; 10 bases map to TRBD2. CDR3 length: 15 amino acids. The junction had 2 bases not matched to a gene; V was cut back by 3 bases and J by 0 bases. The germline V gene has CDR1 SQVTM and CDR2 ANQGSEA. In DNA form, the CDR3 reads TGCAGCGTTGACGGGACTAGCGACTCCTACAATGAGCAGTTCTTC. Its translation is CSVDGTSDSYNEQFF.

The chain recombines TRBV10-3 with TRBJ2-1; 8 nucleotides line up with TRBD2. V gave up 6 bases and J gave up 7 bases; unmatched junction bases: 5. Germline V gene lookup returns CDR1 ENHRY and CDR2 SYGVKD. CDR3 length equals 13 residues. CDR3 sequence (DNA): TGTGCCATCAGAAGCGGGAGCGAGAATGAGCAGTTCTTC. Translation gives CAIRSGSENEQFF.

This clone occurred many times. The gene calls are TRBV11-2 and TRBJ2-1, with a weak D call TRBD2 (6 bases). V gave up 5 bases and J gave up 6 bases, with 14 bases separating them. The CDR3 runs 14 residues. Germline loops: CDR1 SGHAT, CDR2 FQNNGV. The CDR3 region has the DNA TGTGCCAGCAGCACGAGCGGGCCCCTCAATGAGCAGTTCTTC. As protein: CASSTSGPLNEQFF.

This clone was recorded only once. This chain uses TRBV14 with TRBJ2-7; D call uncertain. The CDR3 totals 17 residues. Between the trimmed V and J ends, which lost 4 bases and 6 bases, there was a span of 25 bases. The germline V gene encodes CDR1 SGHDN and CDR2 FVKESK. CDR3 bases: TGTGCCAGCAGCCCCGCACCGGGTTTGACTCCAAACTCCGAGCAGTACTTC. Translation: CASSPAPGLTPNSEQYF.

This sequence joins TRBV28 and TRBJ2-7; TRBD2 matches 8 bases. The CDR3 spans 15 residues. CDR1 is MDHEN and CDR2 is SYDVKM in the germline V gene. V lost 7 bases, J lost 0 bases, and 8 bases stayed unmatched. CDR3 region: CASTQAGESSYEQYF. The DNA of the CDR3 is TGTGCCAGCACTCAAGCGGGAGAGAGCTCCTACGAGCAGTACTTC. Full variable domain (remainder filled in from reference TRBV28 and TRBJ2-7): DVKVTQSSRYLVKRTGEKVFLECVQDMDHENMFWYRQDPGLGLRLIYFSYDVKMKEKGDIPEGYSVSREKKERFSLILESASTNQTSMYLCASTQAGESSYEQYFGPGTRLTVT.

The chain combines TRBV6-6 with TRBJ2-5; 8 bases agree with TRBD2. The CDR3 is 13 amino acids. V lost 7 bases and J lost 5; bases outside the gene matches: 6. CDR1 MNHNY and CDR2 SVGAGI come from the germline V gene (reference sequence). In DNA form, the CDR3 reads TGTGCCAGCACAGCGGGAGATTTGGAGACCCAGTACTTC. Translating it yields CASTAGDLETQYF.

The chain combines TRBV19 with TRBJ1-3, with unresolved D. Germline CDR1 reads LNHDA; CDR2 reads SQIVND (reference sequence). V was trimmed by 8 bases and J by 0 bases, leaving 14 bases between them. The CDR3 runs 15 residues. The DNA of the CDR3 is TGTGCCAGTGACGCCAGACAAAGCTCTGGAAACACCATATATTTT. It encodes CASDARQSSGNTIYF.

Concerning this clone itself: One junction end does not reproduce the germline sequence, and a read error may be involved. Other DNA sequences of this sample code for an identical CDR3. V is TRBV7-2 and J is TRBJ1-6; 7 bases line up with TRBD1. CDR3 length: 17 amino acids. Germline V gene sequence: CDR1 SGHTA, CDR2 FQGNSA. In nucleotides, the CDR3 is TGTGCTAGCAGCTCCACAAAGATGACAGGGTTTGCTTCACCCCTCCACTTT. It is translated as CASSSTKMTGFASPLHF. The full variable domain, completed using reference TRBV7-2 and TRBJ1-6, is GAGVSQSPSNKVTEKGKDVELRCDPISGHTALYWYRQSLGQGLEFLIYFQGNSAPDKSGLPSDRFSAERTGGSVSTLTIQRTQQEDSAVYLCASSSTKMTGFASPLHFGNGTRLTVT.

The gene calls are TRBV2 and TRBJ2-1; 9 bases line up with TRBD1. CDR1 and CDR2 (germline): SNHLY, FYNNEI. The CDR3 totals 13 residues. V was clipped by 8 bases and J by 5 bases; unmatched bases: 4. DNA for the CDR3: TGTGCCAGCTCCCGGGACAGGGACAATGAGCAGTTCTTC. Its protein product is CASSRDRDNEQFF.

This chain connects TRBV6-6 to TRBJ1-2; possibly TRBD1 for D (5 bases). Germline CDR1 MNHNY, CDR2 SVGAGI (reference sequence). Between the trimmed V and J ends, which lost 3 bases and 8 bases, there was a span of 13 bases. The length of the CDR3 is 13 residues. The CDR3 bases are TGTGCCAGCAGTTATTCCAGGGAAGGAGGCTACACCTTC. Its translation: CASSYSREGGYTF.

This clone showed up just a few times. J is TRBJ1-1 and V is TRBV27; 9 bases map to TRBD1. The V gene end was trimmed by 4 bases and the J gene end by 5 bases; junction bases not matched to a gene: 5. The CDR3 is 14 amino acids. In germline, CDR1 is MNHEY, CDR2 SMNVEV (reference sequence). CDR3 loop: CASSSTGGSTEAFF. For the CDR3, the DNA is TGTGCCAGCAGTTCCACAGGGGGCAGTACTGAAGCTTTCTTT.

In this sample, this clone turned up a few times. CDR3 coding DNA: TGCGCCAGCAGCCCGGACCCCCCCGGGACTAGCGGCCTCGATGAGCAGTTCTTC. Its translation is CASSPDPPGTSGLDEQFF. The rearrangement joins TRBV5-1 to TRBJ2-1; 11 bases line up with TRBD2. The CDR3 is 18 amino acids. J gave up 8 bases and V 4 bases, and 17 bases lay outside the gene matches. Germline V gives CDR1 SGHRS, CDR2 YFSETQ.

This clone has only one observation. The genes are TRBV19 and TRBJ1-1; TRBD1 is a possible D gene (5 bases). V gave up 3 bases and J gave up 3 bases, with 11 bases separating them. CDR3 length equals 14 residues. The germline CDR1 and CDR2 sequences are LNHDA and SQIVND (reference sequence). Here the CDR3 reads CASSMWQGDTEAFF. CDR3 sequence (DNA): TGTGCCAGTAGTATGTGGCAGGGCGACACTGAAGCTTTCTTT.

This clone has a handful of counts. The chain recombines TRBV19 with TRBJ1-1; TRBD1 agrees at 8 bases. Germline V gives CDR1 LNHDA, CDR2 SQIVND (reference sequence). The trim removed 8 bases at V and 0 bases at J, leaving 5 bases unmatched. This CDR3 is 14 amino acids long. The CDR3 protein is CASRQGQVNTEAFF. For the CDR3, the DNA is TGTGCCAGTCGACAGGGACAGGTGAACACTGAAGCTTTCTTT.

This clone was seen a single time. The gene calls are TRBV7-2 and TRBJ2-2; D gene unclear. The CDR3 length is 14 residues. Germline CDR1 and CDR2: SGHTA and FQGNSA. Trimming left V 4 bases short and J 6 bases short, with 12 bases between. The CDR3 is CASSSSPTAGELFF. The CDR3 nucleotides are TGTGCCAGCAGCTCCTCACCGACTGCCGGGGAGCTGTTTTTT.

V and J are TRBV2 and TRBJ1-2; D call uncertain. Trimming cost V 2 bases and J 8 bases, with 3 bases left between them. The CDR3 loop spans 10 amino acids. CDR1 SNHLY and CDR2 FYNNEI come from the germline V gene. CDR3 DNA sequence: TGTGCCAGCAGTGAAAGCGGCTACACCTTC. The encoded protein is CASSESGYTF.

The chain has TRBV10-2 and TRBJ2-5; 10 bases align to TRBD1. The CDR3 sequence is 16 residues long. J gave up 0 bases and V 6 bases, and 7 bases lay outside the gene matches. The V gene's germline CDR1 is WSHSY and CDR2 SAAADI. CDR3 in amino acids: CASRARQGAYQETQYF. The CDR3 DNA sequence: TGCGCCAGCAGAGCCAGACAGGGGGCGTACCAAGAGACCCAGTACTTC.

CDR3 coding DNA: TGTGCCACCAGTGGAGGGTACTCCTACGAGCAGTACTTC. Translation gives CATSGGYSYEQYF. This chain joins TRBV24-1 and TRBJ2-7; the D gene is possibly TRBD2 (5 bases). This CDR3 has 13 residues. Per the germline V gene, CDR1 is KGHDR and CDR2 is SFDVKD. Trimming left V 5 bases short and J 0 bases short, with 7 bases between.

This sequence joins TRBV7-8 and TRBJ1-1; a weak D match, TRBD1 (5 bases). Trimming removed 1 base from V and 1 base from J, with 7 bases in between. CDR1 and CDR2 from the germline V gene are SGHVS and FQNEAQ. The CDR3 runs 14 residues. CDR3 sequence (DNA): TGTGCCAGCAGCTTAGGGGGGGAGAACACTGAAGCTTTCTTT. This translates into CASSLGGENTEAFF. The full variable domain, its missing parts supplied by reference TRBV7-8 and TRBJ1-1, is GAGVSQSPRYKVAKRGQDVALRCDPISGHVSLFWYQQALGQGPEFLTYFQNEAQLDKSGLPSDRFFAERPEGSVSTLKIQRTQQEDSAVYLCASSLGGENTEAFFGQGTRLTVV.

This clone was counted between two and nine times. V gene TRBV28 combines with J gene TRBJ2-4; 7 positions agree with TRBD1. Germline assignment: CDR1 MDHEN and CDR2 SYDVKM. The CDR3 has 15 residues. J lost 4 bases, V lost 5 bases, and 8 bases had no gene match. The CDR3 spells CASSIGQVAKNIQYF. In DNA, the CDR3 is TGTGCCAGCAGTATCGGACAGGTCGCTAAAAACATTCAGTACTTC.